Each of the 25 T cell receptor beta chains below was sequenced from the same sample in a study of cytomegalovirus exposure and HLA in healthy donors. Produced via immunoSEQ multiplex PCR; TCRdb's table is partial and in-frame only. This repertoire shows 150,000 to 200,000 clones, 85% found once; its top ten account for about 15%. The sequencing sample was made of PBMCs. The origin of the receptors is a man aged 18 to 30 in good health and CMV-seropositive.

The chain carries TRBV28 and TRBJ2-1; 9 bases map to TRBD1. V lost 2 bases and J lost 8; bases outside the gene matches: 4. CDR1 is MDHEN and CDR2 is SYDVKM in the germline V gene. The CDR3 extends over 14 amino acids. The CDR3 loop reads CASSLQQGADEQFF. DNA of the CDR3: TGTGCCAGCAGTTTACAACAGGGGGCAGATGAGCAGTTCTTC.

The DNA for the CDR3 is TGTGCCAGCAGCTTGCAGGGGTCCAATGAAAAACTGTTTTTT. Translation gives CASSLQGSNEKLFF. The rearrangement uses TRBV5-6 and TRBJ1-4, with D possibly matching TRBD1 (6 bases). Trimming shortened V by 1 base and J by 5 bases, and 9 bases separated the two germline ends. CDR1 is SGHDT, CDR2 YYEEEE, per germline. There are 14 residues in the CDR3.

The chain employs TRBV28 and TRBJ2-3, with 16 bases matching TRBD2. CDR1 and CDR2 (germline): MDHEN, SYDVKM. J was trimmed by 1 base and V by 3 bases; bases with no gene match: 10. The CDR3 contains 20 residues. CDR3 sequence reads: CASSFRSGLAGGRGTDTQYF. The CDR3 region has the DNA TGTGCCAGCAGTTTTAGGTCGGGACTAGCGGGGGGGCGGGGCACAGATACGCAGTATTTT. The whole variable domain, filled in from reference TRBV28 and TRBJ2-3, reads DVKVTQSSRYLVKRTGEKVFLECVQDMDHENMFWYRQDPGLGLRLIYFSYDVKMKEKGDIPEGYSVSREKKERFSLILESASTNQTSMYLCASSFRSGLAGGRGTDTQYFGPGTRLTVL.

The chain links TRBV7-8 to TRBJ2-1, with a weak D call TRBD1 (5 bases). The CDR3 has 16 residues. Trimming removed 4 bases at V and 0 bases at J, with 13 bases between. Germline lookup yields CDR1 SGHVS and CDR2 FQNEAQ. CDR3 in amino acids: CASSSYRFSSYNEQFF. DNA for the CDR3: TGTGCCAGCAGCTCATACAGGTTTAGCTCCTACAATGAGCAGTTCTTC.

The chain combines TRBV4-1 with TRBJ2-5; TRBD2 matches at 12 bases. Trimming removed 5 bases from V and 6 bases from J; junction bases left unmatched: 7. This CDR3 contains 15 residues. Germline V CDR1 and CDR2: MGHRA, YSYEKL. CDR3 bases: TGCGCCAGCAGCGGACCGACTAGCGGGAGAAAGACCCAGTACTTC. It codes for CASSGPTSGRKTQYF.

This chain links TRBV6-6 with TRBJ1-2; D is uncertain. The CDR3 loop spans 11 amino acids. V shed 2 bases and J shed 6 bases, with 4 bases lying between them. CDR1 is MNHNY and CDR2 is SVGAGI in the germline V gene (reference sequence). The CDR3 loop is CASSYQDGYTF. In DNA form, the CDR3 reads TGTGCCAGCAGTTACCAGGATGGCTACACCTTC.

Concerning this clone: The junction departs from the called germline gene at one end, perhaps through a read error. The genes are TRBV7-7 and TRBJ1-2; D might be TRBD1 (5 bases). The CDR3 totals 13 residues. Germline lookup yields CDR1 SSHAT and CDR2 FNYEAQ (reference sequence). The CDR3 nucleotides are TGTGCTAGCAGCTACCAAAGGGGCTATGGCTACACCTTC. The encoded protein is CASSYQRGYGYTF. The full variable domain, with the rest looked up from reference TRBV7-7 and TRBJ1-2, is GAGVSQSPRYKVTKRGQDVTLRCDPISSHATLYWYQQALGQGPEFLTYFNYEAQPDKSGLPSDRFSAERPEGSISTLTIQRTEQRDSAMYRCASSYQRGYGYTFGSGTRLTVV.

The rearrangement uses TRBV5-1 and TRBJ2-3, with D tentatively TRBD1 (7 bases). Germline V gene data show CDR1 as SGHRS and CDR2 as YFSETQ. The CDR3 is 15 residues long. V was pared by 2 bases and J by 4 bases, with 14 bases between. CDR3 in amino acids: CASSLLTGEADTQYF. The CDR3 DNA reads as TGCGCCAGCAGCTTATTAACAGGGGAGGCAGATACGCAGTATTTT.

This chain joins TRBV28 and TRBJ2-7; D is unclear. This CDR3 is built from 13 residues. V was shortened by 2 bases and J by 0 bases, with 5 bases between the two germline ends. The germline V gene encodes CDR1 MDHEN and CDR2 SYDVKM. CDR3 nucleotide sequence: TGTGCCAGCAGTTTACAGAACTCCTACGAGCAGTACTTC. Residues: CASSLQNSYEQYF.

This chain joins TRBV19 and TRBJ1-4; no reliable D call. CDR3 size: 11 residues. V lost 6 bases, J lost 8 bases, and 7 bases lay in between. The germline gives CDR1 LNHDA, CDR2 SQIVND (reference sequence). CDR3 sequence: CASSEYEKLFF. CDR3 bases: TGTGCCAGTAGCGAGTACGAAAAACTGTTTTTT.

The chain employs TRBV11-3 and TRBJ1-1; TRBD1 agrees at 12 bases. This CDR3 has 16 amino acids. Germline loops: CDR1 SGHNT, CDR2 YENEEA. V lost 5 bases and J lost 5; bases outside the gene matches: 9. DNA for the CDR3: TGTGCCAGCAGCCCCCGGGGACAGGGGGCGGAAACTGAAGCTTTCTTT. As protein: CASSPRGQGAETEAFF.

The CDR3 DNA is TGCGCCAGCAGTGAGGGGACTAGCGGGAGTTTGGCAGATACGCAGTATTTT. Translated, it gives CASSEGTSGSLADTQYF. The gene calls are TRBV10-1 and TRBJ2-3; 14 positions match TRBD2. J lost 4 bases, V lost 2 bases, and 5 bases had no gene match. Per the germline V gene, CDR1 is WNHNN and CDR2 is SYGVQD (reference sequence). The CDR3 is 17 amino acids.

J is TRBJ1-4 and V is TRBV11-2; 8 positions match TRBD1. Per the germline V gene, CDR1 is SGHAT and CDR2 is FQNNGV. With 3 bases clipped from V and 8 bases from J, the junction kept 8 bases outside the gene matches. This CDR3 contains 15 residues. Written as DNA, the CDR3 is TGTGCCAGCAGCTTCTCCGGACAGGGTCGGGAAAAACTGTTTTTT. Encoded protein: CASSFSGQGREKLFF. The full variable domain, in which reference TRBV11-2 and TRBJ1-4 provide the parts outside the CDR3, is EAGVAQSPRYKIIEKRQSVAFWCNPISGHATLYWYQQILGQGPKLLIQFQNNGVVDDSQLPKDRFSAERLKGVDSTLKIQPAKLEDSAVYLCASSFSGQGREKLFFGSGTQLSVL.

The CDR3 is CASSYSGSSYNSPLHF. CDR3 nucleotide sequence: TGTGCCAGCAGTTACTCGGGGAGCTCCTATAATTCACCCCTCCACTTT. V usage is TRBV6-5 and J usage is TRBJ1-6; D is unresolved. The germline V gene encodes CDR1 MNHEY and CDR2 SVGAGI. The CDR3 runs 16 residues. V lost 0 bases to trimming and J lost 0 bases, with 6 bases between them.

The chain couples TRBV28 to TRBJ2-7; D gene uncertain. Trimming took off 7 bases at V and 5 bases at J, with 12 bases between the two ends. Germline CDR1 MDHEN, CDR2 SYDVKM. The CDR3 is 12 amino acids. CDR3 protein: CASTHPEHEQYF. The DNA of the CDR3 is TGTGCCAGCACCCACCCCGAGCACGAGCAGTACTTC.

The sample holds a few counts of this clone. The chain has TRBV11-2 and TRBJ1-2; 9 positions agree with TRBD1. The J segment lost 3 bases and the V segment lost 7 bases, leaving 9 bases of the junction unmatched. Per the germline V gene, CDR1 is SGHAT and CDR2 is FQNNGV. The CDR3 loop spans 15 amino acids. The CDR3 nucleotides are TGTGCCAGCACCCTAGGGACAGGGCCAGACTATGGCTACACCTTC. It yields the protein CASTLGTGPDYGYTF.

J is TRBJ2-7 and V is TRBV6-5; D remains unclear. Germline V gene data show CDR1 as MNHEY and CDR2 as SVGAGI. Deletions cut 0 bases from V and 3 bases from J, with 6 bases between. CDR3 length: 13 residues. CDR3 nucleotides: TGTGCCAGCAGTTACTCAACGGGCTACGAGCAGTACTTC. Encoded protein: CASSYSTGYEQYF.

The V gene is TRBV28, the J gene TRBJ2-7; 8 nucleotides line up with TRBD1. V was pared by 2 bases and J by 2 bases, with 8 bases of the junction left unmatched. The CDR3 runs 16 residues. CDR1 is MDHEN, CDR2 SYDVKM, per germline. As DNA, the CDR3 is TGTGCCAGCAGTTTAGAGAGGGACAGGCTAACCTACGAGCAGTACTTC. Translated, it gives CASSLERDRLTYEQYF.

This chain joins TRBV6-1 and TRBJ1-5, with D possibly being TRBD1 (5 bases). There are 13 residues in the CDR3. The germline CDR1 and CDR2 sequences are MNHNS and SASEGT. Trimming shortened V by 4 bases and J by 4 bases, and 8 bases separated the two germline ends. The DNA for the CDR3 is TGTGCCAGCAGTGCGACAGAGAATCAGCCCCAGCATTTT. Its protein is CASSATENQPQHF.

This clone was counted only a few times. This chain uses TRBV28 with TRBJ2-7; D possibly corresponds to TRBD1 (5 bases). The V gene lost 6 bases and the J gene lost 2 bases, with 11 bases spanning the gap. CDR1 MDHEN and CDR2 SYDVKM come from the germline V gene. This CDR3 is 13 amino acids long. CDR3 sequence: CASSKGPTYEQYF. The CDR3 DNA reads TGTGCCAGCAGCAAGGGGCCAACCTACGAGCAGTACTTC.

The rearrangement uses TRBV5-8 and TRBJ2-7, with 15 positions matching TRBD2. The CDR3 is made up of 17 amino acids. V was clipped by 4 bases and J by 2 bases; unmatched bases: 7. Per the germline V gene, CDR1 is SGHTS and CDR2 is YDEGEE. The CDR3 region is CASSPGTSGGIAYEQYF. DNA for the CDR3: TGTGCCAGCAGCCCCGGGACTAGCGGGGGGATCGCCTACGAGCAGTACTTC. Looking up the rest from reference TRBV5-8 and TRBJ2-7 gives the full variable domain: EAGVTQSPTHLIKTRGQQATLRCSPISGHTSVYWYQQALGLGLQFLLWYDEGEERNRGNFPPRFSGRQFPNYSSELNVNALELEDSALYLCASSPGTSGGIAYEQYFGPGTRLTVT.

The CDR3 loop reads CASRQQWTGATYEQYF. The CDR3 DNA reads TGCGCCAGCAGACAACAATGGACAGGGGCTACCTACGAGCAGTACTTC. The chain joins TRBV4-1 to TRBJ2-7, with 9 bases matching TRBD1. This CDR3 has 16 residues. Germline V lookup: CDR1 MGHRA, CDR2 YSYEKL. V was pared by 6 bases and J by 2 bases, with 11 bases of the junction left unmatched.

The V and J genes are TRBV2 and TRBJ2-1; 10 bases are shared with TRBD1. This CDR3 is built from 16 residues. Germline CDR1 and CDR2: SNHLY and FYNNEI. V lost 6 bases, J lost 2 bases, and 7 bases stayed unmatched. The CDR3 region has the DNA TGTGCCAGCAGGAACCCCGGGACAGGGGCCTACAATGAGCAGTTCTTC. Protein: CASRNPGTGAYNEQFF. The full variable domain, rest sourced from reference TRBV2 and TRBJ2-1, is EPEVTQTPSHQVTQMGQEVILRCVPISNHLYFYWYRQILGQKVEFLVSFYNNEISEKSEIFDDQFSVERPDGSNFTLKIRSTKLEDSAMYFCASRNPGTGAYNEQFFGPGTRLTVL.

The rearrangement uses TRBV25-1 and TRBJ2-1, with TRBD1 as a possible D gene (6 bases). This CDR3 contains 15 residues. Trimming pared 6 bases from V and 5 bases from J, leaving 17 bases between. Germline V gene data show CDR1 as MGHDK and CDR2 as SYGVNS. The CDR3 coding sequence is TGTGCCAGCAGAGCACAGGGATCTAAGGACAATGAGCAGTTCTTC. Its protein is CASRAQGSKDNEQFF.

CDR3 in DNA: TGTGCCTGGAAGAGGAGCTCCTACAATGAGCAGTTCTTC. Translating gives CAWKRSSYNEQFF. The chain combines TRBV30 with TRBJ2-1; D uncertain. The V and J ends lost 4 bases and 0 bases respectively, with 7 bases between them. CDR1 and CDR2 (germline): GTSNPN, SVGIG (reference sequence). The length of the CDR3 is 13 residues. The variable domain in full, completed from reference TRBV30 and TRBJ2-1, reads SQTIHQWPATLVQPVGSPLSLECTVEGTSNPNLYWYRQAAGRGLQLLFYSVGIGQISSEVPQNLSASRPQDRQFILSSKKLLLSDSGFYLCAWKRSSYNEQFFGPGTRLTVL.